The clone carrying this T cell receptor beta chain was observed a few times. What it recognizes is unknown. Germline V gives CDR1 SNHLY, CDR2 FYNNEI. The CDR3 runs to 16 residues. Germline trimming cut 7 bases from V and 5 bases from J; bases unmatched to any gene: 5. This sample is drawn from a study of Graves' ophthalmopathy and Graves' hyperthyroidism. The study, taken as a whole, reports: Classification of ophthalmopathy versus stable hyperthyroidism by a 13-signature model yielded just under 90% sensitivity and approximately 80% specificity.

TCR beta CDR3 amplification used RNA transcripts. HTBI primers primed a first-round RT-PCR, and a second-round multiplex PCR followed. TCRdb called the multiplex PCR reads again in MiXCR, with one record for every CDR3 protein. The data hold hundreds of thousands of distinct CDR3 sequences, with around a fifth observed a single time. The chain recombines TRBV2 with TRBJ2-2; 15 nucleotides agree with TRBD2. The sequenced material came from peripheral blood. This TCR was recovered from a woman aged 50 to 65 with Graves' ophthalmopathy. The CDR3 bases are TGTGCCAGCAATTCCGGGACTAGCGGGAGGACCGGGGAGCTGTTTTTT. It specifies CASNSGTSGRTGELFF.